The clone carrying this T cell receptor beta chain showed up just once. Antigen unknown. The record originates from a study of T-cell reconstitution after alpha-beta-depleted transplantation in children. The CDR3 loop spans 14 amino acids. Germline lookup yields CDR1 SGHVS and CDR2 FQNEAQ. Between the trimmed V and J ends, which lost 1 base and 5 bases, there was a span of 12 bases. Preparing the TCRbeta library involved the use of unique molecular identifiers. TCRdb passed the PCR reads through MiXCR, listing each CDR3 protein once. Of roughly 420,000 distinct CDR3 sequences in the sample, around 15% are singletons; the top ten hold under 30%. Study-level findings and limits: After transplant, at about two months, alpha-beta T cells were reportedly derived from several hundred expanded graft clones.

The chain combines TRBV7-8 with TRBJ2-7; no clear D. The starting material was PBMCs, mostly from graft donor cells, obtained 360 days after TCRalphabeta/CD19-depleted stem cell transplant. This receptor was taken from a boy younger than two who had a stem cell transplant for Wiskott-Aldrich syndrome, so the T cells may come from the graft donor. The DNA of the CDR3 is TGTGCCAGCAGCTTAGAATCCCTTCGCCACGAGCAGTACTTC. Protein: CASSLESLRHEQYF. The whole variable domain, remainder taken from reference TRBV7-8 and TRBJ2-7, is GAGVSQSPRYKVAKRGQDVALRCDPISGHVSLFWYQQALGQGPEFLTYFQNEAQLDKSGLPSDRFFAERPEGSVSTLKIQRTQQEDSAVYLCASSLESLRHEQYFGPGTRLTVT.